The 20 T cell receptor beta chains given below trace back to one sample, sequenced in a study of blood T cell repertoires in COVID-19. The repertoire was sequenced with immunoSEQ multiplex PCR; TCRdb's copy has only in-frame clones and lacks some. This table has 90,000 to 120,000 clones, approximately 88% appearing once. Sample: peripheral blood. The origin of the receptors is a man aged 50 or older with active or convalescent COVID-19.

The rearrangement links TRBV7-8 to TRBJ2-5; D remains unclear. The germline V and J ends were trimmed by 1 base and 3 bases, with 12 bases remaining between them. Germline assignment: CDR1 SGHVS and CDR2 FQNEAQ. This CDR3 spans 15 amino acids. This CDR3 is CASSLGAGRKETQYF. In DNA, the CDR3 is TGTGCCAGCAGCTTAGGTGCAGGTCGTAAAGAGACCCAGTACTTC.

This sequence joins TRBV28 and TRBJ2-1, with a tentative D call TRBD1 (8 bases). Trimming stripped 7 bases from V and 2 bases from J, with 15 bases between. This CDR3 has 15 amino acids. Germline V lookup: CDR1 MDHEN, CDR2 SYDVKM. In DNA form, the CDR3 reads TGTGCCAGCAACAACAGGGGGGGTCCCTACAATGAGCAGTTCTTC. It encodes CASNNRGGPYNEQFF.

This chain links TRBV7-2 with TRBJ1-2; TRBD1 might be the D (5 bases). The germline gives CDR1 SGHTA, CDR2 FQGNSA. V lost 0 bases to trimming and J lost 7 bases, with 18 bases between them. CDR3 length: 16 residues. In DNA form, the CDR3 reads TGTGCCAGCAGCTTAGCAGGTGGGGCGCAACAAGGTGGCTACACCTTC. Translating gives CASSLAGGAQQGGYTF.

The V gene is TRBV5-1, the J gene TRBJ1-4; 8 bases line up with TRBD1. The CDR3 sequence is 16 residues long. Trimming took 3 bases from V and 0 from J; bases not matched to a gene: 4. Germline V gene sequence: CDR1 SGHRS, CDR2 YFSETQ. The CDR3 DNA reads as TGCGCCAGCAGCTCGGGGACAGGTGCAACTAATGAAAAACTGTTTTTT. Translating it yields CASSSGTGATNEKLFF.

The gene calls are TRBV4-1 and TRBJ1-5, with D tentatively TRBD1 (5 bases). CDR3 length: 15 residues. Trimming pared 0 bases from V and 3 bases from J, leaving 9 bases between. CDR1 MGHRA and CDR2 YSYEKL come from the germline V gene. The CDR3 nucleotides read TGCGCCAGCAGCCAAGATCGGGGGGACAATCAGCCCCAGCATTTT. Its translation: CASSQDRGDNQPQHF.

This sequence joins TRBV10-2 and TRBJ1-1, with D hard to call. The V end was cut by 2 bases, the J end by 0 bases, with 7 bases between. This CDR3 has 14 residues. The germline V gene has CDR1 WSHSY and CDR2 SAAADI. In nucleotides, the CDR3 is TGCGCCAGCAGTGAGGGCGACATGAACACTGAAGCTTTCTTT. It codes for CASSEGDMNTEAFF.

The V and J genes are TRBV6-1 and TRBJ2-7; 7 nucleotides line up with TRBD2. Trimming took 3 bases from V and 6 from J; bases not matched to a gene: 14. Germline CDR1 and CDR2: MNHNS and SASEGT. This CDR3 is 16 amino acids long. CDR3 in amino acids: CASSEGASGSLVEQYF. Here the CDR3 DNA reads TGTGCCAGCAGTGAGGGAGCTAGCGGTTCTTTGGTCGAGCAGTACTTC.

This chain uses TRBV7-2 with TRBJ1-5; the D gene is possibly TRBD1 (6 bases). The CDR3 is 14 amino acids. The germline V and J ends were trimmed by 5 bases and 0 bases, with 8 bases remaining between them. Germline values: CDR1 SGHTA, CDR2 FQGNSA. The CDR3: CASSGDISNQPQHF. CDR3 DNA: TGTGCCAGCAGCGGGGACATTAGCAATCAGCCCCAGCATTTT.

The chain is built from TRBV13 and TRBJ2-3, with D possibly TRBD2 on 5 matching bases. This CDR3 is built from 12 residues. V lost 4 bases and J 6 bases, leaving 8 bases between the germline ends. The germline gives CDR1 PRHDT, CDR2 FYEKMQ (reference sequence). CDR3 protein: CASSSVADTQYF. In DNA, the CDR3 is TGTGCCAGCAGCTCTGTAGCGGATACGCAGTATTTT.

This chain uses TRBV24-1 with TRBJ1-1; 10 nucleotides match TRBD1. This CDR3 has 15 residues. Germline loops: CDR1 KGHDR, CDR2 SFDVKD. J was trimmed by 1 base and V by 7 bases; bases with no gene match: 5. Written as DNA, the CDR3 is TGTGCCACCAGGACAGGGGGCGCGGAGAACACTGAAGCTTTCTTT. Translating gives CATRTGGAENTEAFF.

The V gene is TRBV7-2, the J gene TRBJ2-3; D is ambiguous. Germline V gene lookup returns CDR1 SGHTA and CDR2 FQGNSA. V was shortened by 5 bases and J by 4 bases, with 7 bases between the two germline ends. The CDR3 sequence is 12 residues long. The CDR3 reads CASSPHPDTQYF. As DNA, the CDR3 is TGTGCCAGCAGCCCCCATCCAGATACGCAGTATTTT.

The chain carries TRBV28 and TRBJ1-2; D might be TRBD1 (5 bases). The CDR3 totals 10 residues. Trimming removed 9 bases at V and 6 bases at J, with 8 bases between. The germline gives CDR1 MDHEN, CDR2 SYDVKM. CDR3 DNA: TGTGCCAGTGGGGGGGATGGCTACACCTTC. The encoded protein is CASGGDGYTF.

The CDR3 reads CASSPTITTGSPLHF. CDR3 in DNA: TGCGCCAGCAGCCCCACGATAACTACGGGTTCACCCCTCCACTTT. This chain links TRBV5-1 with TRBJ1-6; unclear D gene. V lost 4 bases, J lost 9 bases, and 17 bases lay in between. Germline assignment: CDR1 SGHRS and CDR2 YFSETQ. The CDR3 spans 15 residues. The entire variable domain, with the rest obtained from reference TRBV5-1 and TRBJ1-6, is as follows: KAGVTQTPRYLIKTRGQQVTLSCSPISGHRSVSWYQQTPGQGLQFLFEYFSETQRNKGNFPGRFSGRQFSNSRSEMNVSTLELGDSALYLCASSPTITTGSPLHFGNGTRLTVT.

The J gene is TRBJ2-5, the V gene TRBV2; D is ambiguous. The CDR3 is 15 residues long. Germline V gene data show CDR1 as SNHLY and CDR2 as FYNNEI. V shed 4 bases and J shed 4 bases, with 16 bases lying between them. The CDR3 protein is CASSGRQTPGETQYF. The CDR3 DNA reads TGTGCCAGCAGTGGTCGCCAGACCCCGGGAGAGACCCAGTACTTC.

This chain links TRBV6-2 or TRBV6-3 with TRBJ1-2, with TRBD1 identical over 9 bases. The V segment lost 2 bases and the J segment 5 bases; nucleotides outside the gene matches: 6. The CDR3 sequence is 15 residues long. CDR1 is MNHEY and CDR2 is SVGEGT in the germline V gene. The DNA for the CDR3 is TGTGCCAGCAGTTACGAACAGGGGGCGCGTTATGGCTACACCTTC. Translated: CASSYEQGARYGYTF.

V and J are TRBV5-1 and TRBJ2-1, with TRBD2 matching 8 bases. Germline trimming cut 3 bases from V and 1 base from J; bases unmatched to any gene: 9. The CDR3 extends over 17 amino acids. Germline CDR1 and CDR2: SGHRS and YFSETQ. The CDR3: CASSSGSSGTSYNEQFF. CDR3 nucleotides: TGCGCCAGCAGCTCGGGTAGTAGCGGGACATCCTACAATGAGCAGTTCTTC.

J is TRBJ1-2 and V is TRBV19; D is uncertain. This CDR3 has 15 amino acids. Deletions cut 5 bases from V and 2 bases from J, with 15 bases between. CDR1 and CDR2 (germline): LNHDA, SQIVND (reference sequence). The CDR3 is CASSELNSLNYGYTF. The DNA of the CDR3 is TGTGCCAGTAGTGAACTCAATAGCCTGAACTATGGCTACACCTTC.

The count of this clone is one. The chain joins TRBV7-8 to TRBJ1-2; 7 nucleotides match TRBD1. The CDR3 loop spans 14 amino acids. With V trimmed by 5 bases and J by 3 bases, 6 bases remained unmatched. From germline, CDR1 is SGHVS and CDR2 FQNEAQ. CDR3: CASSIRTGHYGYTF. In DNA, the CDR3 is TGTGCCAGCAGCATACGGACAGGTCACTATGGCTACACCTTC.

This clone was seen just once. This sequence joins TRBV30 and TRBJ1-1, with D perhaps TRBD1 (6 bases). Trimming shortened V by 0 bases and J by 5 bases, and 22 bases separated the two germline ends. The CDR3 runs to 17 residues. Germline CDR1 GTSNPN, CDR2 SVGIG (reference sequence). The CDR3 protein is CAWSVSPYGGAGTEAFF. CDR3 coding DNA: TGTGCCTGGAGTGTAAGTCCCTATGGGGGGGCTGGAACTGAAGCTTTCTTT. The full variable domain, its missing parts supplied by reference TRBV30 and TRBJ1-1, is SQTIHQWPATLVQPVGSPLSLECTVEGTSNPNLYWYRQAAGRGLQLLFYSVGIGQISSEVPQNLSASRPQDRQFILSSKKLLLSDSGFYLCAWSVSPYGGAGTEAFFGQGTRLTVV.

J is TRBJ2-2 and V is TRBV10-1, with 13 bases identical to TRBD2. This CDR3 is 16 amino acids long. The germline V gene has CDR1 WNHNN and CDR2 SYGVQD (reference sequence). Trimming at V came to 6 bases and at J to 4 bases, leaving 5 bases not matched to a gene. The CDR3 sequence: CASSGTSGKGTGELFF. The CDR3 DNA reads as TGCGCCAGCAGCGGGACTAGCGGGAAGGGCACCGGGGAGCTGTTTTTT.